This TCR beta chain stems from a study of T cell changes during pregnancy in multiple sclerosis. Measured with immunoSEQ multiplex PCR; TCRdb has only the in-frame clones, and not every one. Here the sample spans 30,000 to 40,000 clones, around 90% being singletons. The germline V gene encodes CDR1 MGHDK and CDR2 SYGVNS. The V and J ends lost 5 bases and 14 bases, in that order; junction bases with no gene match: 8. CDR3 length: 12 residues. This clone was observed a handful of times. The sequences come from CD4+ T cells from peripheral blood mononuclear cells, collected after pregnancy. This receptor was taken from a female donor in good health, enrolled as a control in a pregnancy study. J is TRBJ2-3 and V is TRBV25-1; 9 bases line up with TRBD1. This CDR3 is CASSSQGGQGYF. CDR3 coding DNA: TGTGCCAGCAGTTCGCAAGGGGGACAGGGGTATTTT.